The present entry profiles one T cell receptor beta chain with its context. What this receptor recognizes is not known. Qualities for individual bases were not recorded, and no much larger clone is one base off. The CDR3 has 16 amino acids, counting the end cysteine and phenylalanine. The DNA shown is the 48-base CDR3, in frame from base 1. Trimming accounts for 4 bases at V and 5 bases at J, while the number of junction bases matched to no gene is 8. In the germline V gene, CDR1 corresponds to MDHEN and CDR2 to SYDVKM. TCRbeta CDR3 regions were amplified from genomic DNA using the immunoSEQ Assay, a bias-controlled multiplex PCR. The published analysis was carried out like this. Within the assay, amplification of reference gene primers was used to estimate how many nucleated cells each sample contained. To quantify the absolute abundance of each unique TCRbeta CDR3 rearrangement, sequence reads were collapsed and filtered. Productive Simpson clonality was computed per sample as the square root of Simpson's diversity index over productive rearrangements. Not all clones reach the TCRdb copy of this immuneACCESS table, which keeps in-frame sequences only. Checked studies attribute under half of the gap to unresolved V genes and leave the rest unexplained. That table furnishes V, J and clone size, whereas the DNA furnished D and trimming. Within this sample are approximately 70,000 clones, with approximately 90% of them counted one time only. Less than 6.5% of the sample rests with the top ten.

This record comes from a study of blood T cell repertoires in COVID-19 (TCRdb year 2020). For the wider study: Collaborator samples came from the United States, Italy and Spain and covered acute and convalescent phases of COVID-19. The samples were drawn from two sources: the first 160 participants of the ongoing ImmuneRACE study, and 950 to 1,500 subjects contributed by 6 global collaborators. A de-identified subject ID, COVID-19 status, age in years and sex were almost always included in the sample metadata. HLA class I and class II types, where available, came from metadata supplied by the sample provider rather than from assay-based typing. Deeply sampled blood TCRbeta repertoires from subjects exposed to, actively infected with, or recovered from COVID-19 were included in the dataset. The repertoires were released in a freely available public database intended as a resource for research on the immune response to SARS-CoV-2. The prospective study material was composed of cDNA or gDNA derived from T cells, B-cell-depleted T cells, or PBMCs.

The study at large found these results: How much clinical and demographic metadata was included differed by source and by participant, and the metadata was provided uncurated.

The collaborating institutions used their own protocols to collect whole blood in K2EDTA tubes. For TCRbeta analysis, collaborators shipped samples in one of three forms: frozen whole blood, isolated PBMCs, or DNA extracted from either of those sample types. Recombination linked TRBV28 to TRBJ1-1; 12 of the junction bases match TRBD1. Sequencing was performed on peripheral blood. This clonotype was obtained from a woman between 18 and 29 years old with acute or convalescent COVID-19. The DNA sequence is TGTGCCAGCAGTTCCCACGGGACAGGGGGCTGGACTGAAGCTTTCTTT. This translates into CASSSHGTGGWTEAFF. With the portions outside the CDR3 filled from the reference TRBV28 and TRBJ1-1 genes, the complete variable region becomes DVKVTQSSRYLVKRTGEKVFLECVQDMDHENMFWYRQDPGLGLRLIYFSYDVKMKEKGDIPEGYSVSREKKERFSLILESASTNQTSMYLCASSSHGTGGWTEAFFGQGTRLTVV.